The sequence of this TCR beta chain was determined in a study of CD8 T cells in Susac syndrome. This CDR3 comprises 15 residues. The V gene's germline CDR1 is SGHRS and CDR2 YFSETQ. V lost 4 bases to trimming and J lost 2 bases, with 15 bases between them. An input of about 0.45 to 1 ug of RNA was subjected to reverse transcription using random hexamers. Amplification of TCR beta CDR3 spanned 54 Vbeta and 13 Jbeta via immunoSEQ multiplex PCR. TCRdb re-analysed the immunoSEQ multiplex PCR reads in MiXCR, keeping a single row per CDR3 protein. This table has about 200,000 distinct CDR3 sequences, nearly 95% appearing once. In blood CD8+ and CD4+ T cells, TCR beta underwent sequencing. Relapsing-remitting disease, either stable or active, was present in the treatment-naive patients who were the multiple sclerosis controls. Isolation of CD8+ and CD4+ T cells was performed negatively, whereas enrichment of TEMRA cells was done by FACS.

The genes are TRBV5-1 and TRBJ2-5; D possibly matches TRBD1 or TRBD2 (6 bases each). The sequence was obtained from a human donor with multiple sclerosis. The sequenced sample consisted of CD4+ T cells from PBMCs. In DNA form, the CDR3 reads TGCGCCAGCAGCCGGAGGGGGGATATACAAGAGACCCAGTACTTC. Translating gives CASSRRGDIQETQYF.